These 25 T cell receptor beta chains came from one sample sequenced in a study of T-cell reconstitution after alpha-beta-depleted transplantation in children. As it was prepared, the TCRbeta library received unique molecular identifiers. TCRdb independently ran MiXCR on the PCR reads; one entry per CDR3 protein. The sample lists 90,000 to 130,000 distinct CDR3 sequences, about 6.4% occurring once. The sample was PBMCs, mostly from graft donor cells, taken 360 days after TCRalphabeta/CD19-depleted stem cell transplant. Every receptor here comes from a male patient between 2 and 15 years old who had a stem cell transplant for acute lymphoblastic leukemia, so the T cells may come from the graft donor.

In its sample, this clonotype was seen many times. V is TRBV7-9 and J is TRBJ2-3, with TRBD2 identical over 12 bases. V shed 6 bases, J shed 5 bases, and the junction held 12 bases outside the gene matches. Per the germline V gene, CDR1 is SEHNR and CDR2 is FQNEAQ (reference sequence). This CDR3 spans 17 amino acids. The CDR3: CASRSGLAGFGRDTQYF. The CDR3, as DNA: TGTGCCAGCAGATCAGGACTAGCGGGGTTTGGTAGAGATACGCAGTATTTT.

This clonotype was seen at least ten times. V and J are TRBV9 and TRBJ2-2; 7 bases agree with TRBD2. The CDR3 sequence is 17 residues long. Per germline, CDR1 SGDLS and CDR2 YYNGEE. Trimming removed 1 base from V and 1 base from J; junction bases left unmatched: 7. CDR3 DNA sequence: TGTGCCAGCAGCGTAACGCCAACTAGCGTGAACACCGGGGAGCTGTTTTTT. Amino acid sequence: CASSVTPTSVNTGELFF.

V usage is TRBV28 and J usage is TRBJ1-3; D is uncertain. CDR1 and CDR2 (germline): MDHEN, SYDVKM. This CDR3 contains 14 residues. Deletions cut 8 bases from V and 0 bases from J, with 11 bases between. The CDR3 DNA follows: TGTGCCAGCTCTAGCGCCTTCTCTGGAAACACCATATATTTT. Translated, it gives CASSSAFSGNTIYF.

The rearrangement uses TRBV9 and TRBJ2-2; TRBD1 might be the D (6 bases). The CDR3 is made up of 14 amino acids. Germline V CDR1 and CDR2: SGDLS, YYNGEE. The germline V and J ends were trimmed by 5 bases and 5 bases, with 13 bases remaining between them. The CDR3 loop reads CASRDRSLTGELFF. Here the CDR3 DNA reads TGTGCCAGCAGGGACAGATCCTTGACCGGGGAGCTGTTTTTT.

This clonotype was recorded many times. The rearrangement uses TRBV6-5 and TRBJ1-4, with 7 positions matching TRBD1. The V gene end was trimmed by 2 bases and the J gene end by 4 bases; junction bases not matched to a gene: 4. The CDR3 has 15 residues. Looked up from germline, CDR1 is MNHEY and CDR2 is SVGAGI. The CDR3 bases are TGTGCCAGCAGTTACCCAGGGGGGAGTAATGAAAAACTGTTTTTT. This translates into CASSYPGGSNEKLFF.

The chain combines TRBV11-1 with TRBJ1-2; possibly TRBD1 for D (5 bases). V lost 3 bases and J lost 2, with 28 bases in between. Germline CDR1 reads SGHAT; CDR2 reads FQDESV (reference sequence). This CDR3 has 20 residues. CDR3: CASSFPEGQPLGGPNYGYTF. CDR3 coding DNA: TGTGCCAGCAGCTTTCCCGAGGGGCAGCCTCTCGGTGGACCCAACTATGGCTACACCTTC.

This clonotype was observed many times. This sequence joins TRBV3-1 and TRBJ1-2; no definite D call. V lost 5 bases, J lost 6 bases, and 16 bases lay in between. The germline V gene encodes CDR1 LGHDT and CDR2 YNNKEL (reference sequence). CDR3 length: 14 residues. The DNA of the CDR3 is TGTGCCAGCAGCTTAGGCGGACGGAAAAATGGCTACACCTTC. This encodes CASSLGGRKNGYTF. Based on the CDR3 plus reference TRBV3-1 and TRBJ1-2, the full variable domain is DTAVSQTPKYLVTQMGNDKSIKCEQNLGHDTMYWYKQDSKKFLKIMFSYNNKELIINETVPNRFSPKSPDKAHLNLHINSLELGDSAVYFCASSLGGRKNGYTFGSGTRLTVV.

This chain uses TRBV28 with TRBJ2-3, with D possibly matching TRBD2 (7 bases). The germline gives CDR1 MDHEN, CDR2 SYDVKM. The CDR3 covers 14 residues. The ends were cut back, 7 bases at V and 5 bases at J, with 16 bases in the middle. In DNA form, the CDR3 reads TGTGCCAGCACCCTGGAGGGGGGGCAAGATACGCAGTATTTT. It specifies CASTLEGGQDTQYF.

In this sample, this clonotype turned up a few times. This chain connects TRBV5-6 to TRBJ1-5, with D hard to call. CDR3 length: 12 amino acids. Germline CDR1 and CDR2: SGHDT and YYEEEE. Deletions cut 3 bases from V and 5 bases from J, with 6 bases between. CDR3 DNA sequence: TGTGCCAGCAGCTGGAACCATCAGCCCCAGCATTTT. Amino acids: CASSWNHQPQHF. The full variable domain, its missing parts supplied by reference TRBV5-6 and TRBJ1-5, is DAGVTQSPTHLIKTRGQQVTLRCSPKSGHDTVSWYQQALGQGPQFIFQYYEEEERQRGNFPDRFSGHQFPNYSSELNVNALLLGDSALYLCASSWNHQPQHFGDGTRLSIL.

This sequence joins TRBV20-1 and TRBJ1-6; 8 nucleotides agree with TRBD1. This CDR3 is built from 16 residues. J gave up 4 bases and V 1 base, and 6 bases lay outside the gene matches. Germline CDR1 reads DFQATT; CDR2 reads SNEGSKA (reference sequence). CDR3 nucleotide sequence: TGCAGTGCTAGAGCCCTGGGACAGGCTTATAATTCACCCCTCCACTTT. The encoded protein is CSARALGQAYNSPLHF.

This clonotype was picked up many times. The chain has TRBV4-3 and TRBJ1-1; TRBD1 matches 7 bases. CDR3 length: 16 residues. The germline V gene encodes CDR1 LGHNA and CDR2 YSLEER. The ends lost 4 bases at V and 1 base at J; junction bases unmatched: 9. The CDR3 here is CASSPRRTGPNTEAFF. CDR3 nucleotides: TGCGCCAGCAGCCCGAGGCGGACAGGACCGAACACTGAAGCTTTCTTT.

Many counts were recorded for this clonotype. The chain links TRBV20-1 to TRBJ1-3; D unresolved. V lost 5 bases, J lost 3 bases, and 11 bases lay in between. There are 13 residues in the CDR3. Germline CDR1 and CDR2: DFQATT and SNEGSKA (reference sequence). The CDR3 nucleotides read TGCAGTGCTCGATGGCTTGATGGAAACACCATATATTTT. Its translation is CSARWLDGNTIYF.

This clonotype was detected many times. The chain recombines TRBV12-3 or TRBV12-4 with TRBJ1-2; D not certain. Trimming cost V 5 bases and J 4 bases, with 5 bases left between them. This CDR3 has 11 residues. CDR3 loop: CASSHSYGYTF. Written as DNA, the CDR3 is TGTGCCAGCAGTCACAGCTATGGCTACACCTTC.

This clonotype has only a few counts. V and J are TRBV12-5 and TRBJ1-2; 7 bases align to TRBD1. The ends lost 2 bases at V and 8 bases at J; junction bases unmatched: 11. The germline CDR1 and CDR2 sequences are LGHNT and FRNRAP. CDR3 size: 15 residues. The DNA for the CDR3 is TGTGCTAGTGGTTTGTTCCCGGGACAGTTGACGGGCTACACCTTC. This encodes CASGLFPGQLTGYTF.

This clonotype was detected ten times or more. The chain employs TRBV12-3 or TRBV12-4 and TRBJ2-7; D not resolved. This CDR3 is 12 amino acids long. Trimming took 6 bases from V and 3 from J, leaving 9 bases between them. The CDR3 loop is CASRLDGYEQYF. CDR3 DNA: TGTGCCAGCAGACTGGACGGCTACGAGCAGTACTTC.

The chain joins TRBV7-9 to TRBJ2-3; TRBD2 agrees at 10 bases. CDR3 length: 15 residues. V dropped 2 bases and J dropped 2; count of bases not matched to a gene: 1. From germline, CDR1 is SEHNR and CDR2 FQNEAQ (reference sequence). The CDR3 sequence is CASSLLAGATDTQYF. CDR3 DNA sequence: TGTGCCAGCAGCTTACTAGCGGGGGCCACAGATACGCAGTATTTT.

CDR3 loop: CACRDGRSYEQYF. CDR3 bases: TGTGCCTGCCGGGACGGCAGATCCTACGAGCAGTACTTC. The chain is built from TRBV30 and TRBJ2-7; D is possibly TRBD1 or TRBD2 (5 bases each). Germline CDR1 is GTSNPN and CDR2 is SVGIG (reference sequence). The CDR3 totals 13 residues. Trimming stripped 6 bases from V and 1 base from J, with 13 bases between.

This clonotype was observed a handful of times. The chain is built from TRBV20-1 and TRBJ2-1; 11 nucleotides line up with TRBD2. J lost 2 bases, V lost 0 bases, and 12 bases had no gene match. The CDR3 contains 19 residues. CDR1 and CDR2 (germline): DFQATT, SNEGSKA (reference sequence). CDR3 DNA sequence: TGCAGTGCTAGAGATAAAGGACTAGCGGGTCGCCGCACCTACAATGAGCAGTTCTTC. It codes for CSARDKGLAGRRTYNEQFF.

This clonotype was detected a few times. The chain uses TRBV20-1 and TRBJ1-2, with a possible D match to TRBD1 (6 bases). There are 12 residues in the CDR3. The V gene's germline CDR1 is DFQATT and CDR2 SNEGSKA (reference sequence). The CDR3 DNA sequence: TGCAGGGGACGCGACAGGTTGGAGGGCTACACCTTC. Protein product: CRGRDRLEGYTF.

The chain combines TRBV28 with TRBJ1-5; D not resolved. Between the trimmed V and J ends, which lost 4 bases and 7 bases, there was a span of 17 bases. Germline assignment: CDR1 MDHEN and CDR2 SYDVKM. The CDR3 is 15 amino acids. CDR3 DNA: TGTGCCAGCAGTTCCCGTCCAGGAGGGAACCAGCCCCAGCATTTT. Its protein product is CASSSRPGGNQPQHF.

This clonotype was seen ten or more times. The chain combines TRBV29-1 with TRBJ1-2, with unresolved D. This CDR3 has 12 amino acids. Per the germline V gene, CDR1 is SQVTM and CDR2 is ANQGSEA. V lost 3 bases, J lost 7 bases, and 12 bases lay in between. DNA for the CDR3: TGCAGCGTTGACCCGGCCATGGCTGGCTACACCTTC. Translation: CSVDPAMAGYTF. Full variable domain (rest looked up from reference TRBV29-1 and TRBJ1-2): SAVISQKPSRDICQRGTSLTIQCQVDSQVTMMFWYRQQPGQSLTLIATANQGSEATYESGFVIDKFPISRPNLTFSTLTVSNMSPEDSSIYLCSVDPAMAGYTFGSGTRLTVV.

Ten or more counts support this clonotype. V and J are TRBV7-8 and TRBJ2-2; D might be TRBD1 (6 bases). The CDR3 loop spans 17 amino acids. Germline lookup yields CDR1 SGHVS and CDR2 FQNEAQ. V lost 3 bases and J lost 3, with 17 bases in between. The CDR3: CASSFSKGVGDTGELFF. The CDR3 DNA reads TGTGCCAGCAGCTTCTCGAAGGGGGTCGGTGACACCGGGGAGCTGTTTTTT.

This clonotype was seen a few times. The V gene is TRBV4-1, the J gene TRBJ2-2; TRBD1 might be the D (6 bases). This CDR3 has 14 amino acids. The germline V and J ends were trimmed by 4 bases and 8 bases, with 14 bases remaining between them. Germline V gene data show CDR1 as MGHRA and CDR2 as YSYEKL. CDR3 loop: CASSPRDKTGELFF. The CDR3 DNA follows: TGCGCCAGCAGCCCACGGGACAAAACGGGGGAGCTGTTTTTT.

The chain employs TRBV11-2 and TRBJ2-7; TRBD1 matches at 7 bases. CDR1 is SGHAT, CDR2 FQNNGV, per germline. The trim removed 3 bases at V and 3 bases at J, leaving 2 bases unmatched. This CDR3 is 13 amino acids long. CDR3 in amino acids: CASSLDRFYEQYF. CDR3 in DNA: TGTGCCAGCAGCTTGGACAGGTTCTACGAGCAGTACTTC.

The sample holds many counts of this clonotype. The V call is TRBV4-3, the J call TRBJ1-1; D is unclear. Germline lookup yields CDR1 LGHNA and CDR2 YSLEER. Between the trimmed V and J ends, which lost 0 bases and 0 bases, there was a span of 11 bases. This CDR3 contains 16 residues. Here the CDR3 DNA reads TGCGCCAGCAGCCAAGATGCAATCTTAATGAACACTGAAGCTTTCTTT. Amino acid sequence: CASSQDAILMNTEAFF.